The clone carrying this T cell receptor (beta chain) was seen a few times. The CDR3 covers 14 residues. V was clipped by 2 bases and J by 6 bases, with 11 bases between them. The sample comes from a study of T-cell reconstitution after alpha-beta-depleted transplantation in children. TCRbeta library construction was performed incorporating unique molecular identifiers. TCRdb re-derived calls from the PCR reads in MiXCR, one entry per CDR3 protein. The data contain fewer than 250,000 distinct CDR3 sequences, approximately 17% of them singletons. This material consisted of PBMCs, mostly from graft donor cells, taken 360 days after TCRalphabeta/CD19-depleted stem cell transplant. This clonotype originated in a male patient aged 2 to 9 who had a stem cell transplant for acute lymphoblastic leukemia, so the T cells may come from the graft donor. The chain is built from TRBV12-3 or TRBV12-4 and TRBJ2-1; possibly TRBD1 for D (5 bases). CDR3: CASSLRGGVNEQFF. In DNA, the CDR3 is TGTGCCAGCAGTTTAAGGGGTGGGGTCAATGAGCAGTTCTTC.